Following are 27 T cell receptor beta chains from one sample sequenced in a study of control samples from healthy donors and cancer patients. Assay: immunoSEQ multiplex PCR; the TCRdb copy retains only in-frame clones and omits some. The table shows tens of thousands of clones, with roughly 90% occurring only once. Input material: PBMCs. These receptors originate from a man in his fifties or sixties with colorectal cancer.

The V and J genes are TRBV2 and TRBJ2-7; 7 bases fit TRBD2. The CDR3 runs to 15 residues. The trim removed 6 bases at V and 0 bases at J, leaving 8 bases unmatched. Germline V gene data show CDR1 as SNHLY and CDR2 as FYNNEI. CDR3 DNA: TGTGCCAGCAGACTGGCAGCGGGGAGCTCCTACGAGCAGTACTTC. Protein product: CASRLAAGSSYEQYF.

The rearrangement uses TRBV5-1 and TRBJ2-7; D unclear. This CDR3 spans 16 amino acids. Germline CDR1 SGHRS, CDR2 YFSETQ. Trimming removed 4 bases from V and 0 bases from J, with 17 bases in between. CDR3 region: CASSPLTATFSYEQYF. The CDR3 DNA follows: TGCGCCAGCAGCCCCCTCACCGCAACCTTCTCCTACGAGCAGTACTTC.

The rearrangement joins TRBV4-2 to TRBJ2-3; 8 nucleotides line up with TRBD2. Per the germline V gene, CDR1 is LGHNA and CDR2 is YNFKEQ. The CDR3 consists of 15 residues. V lost 4 bases to trimming and J lost 0 bases; unmatched junction nucleotides: 3. CDR3 bases: TGTGCCAGCAGCCCGGGGGGGACTAGCACAGATACGCAGTATTTT. Translation gives CASSPGGTSTDTQYF.

J is TRBJ2-3 and V is TRBV29-1, with a possible D match to TRBD1 (6 bases). Germline V CDR1 and CDR2: SQVTM, ANQGSEA. The V end lost 1 base, the J end lost 0 bases, and 8 bases lay between the germline ends. This CDR3 has 14 residues. CDR3 nucleotide sequence: TGCAGCGTTGAAGGGCAGGGGAGCACAGATACGCAGTATTTT. It specifies CSVEGQGSTDTQYF.

The chain recombines TRBV4-1 with TRBJ1-5; tentatively, D is TRBD1 (5 bases). V lost 4 bases, J lost 5 bases, and 24 bases lay in between. This CDR3 is 18 amino acids long. CDR1 and CDR2 (germline): MGHRA, YSYEKL. The DNA of the CDR3 is TGCGCCAGCAGCCCTCAACGGACGGGGGGAGGTGTAGATCAGCCCCAGCATTTT. Its translation: CASSPQRTGGGVDQPQHF.

This clone appeared a single time. The chain uses TRBV7-2 and TRBJ1-2; 7 nucleotides line up with TRBD1. The CDR3 contains 14 residues. Per the germline V gene, CDR1 is SGHTA and CDR2 is FQGNSA. With 4 bases clipped from V and 7 bases from J, the junction kept 9 bases outside the gene matches. CDR3 DNA sequence: TGTGCCAGCAGCTCCCAGGGGGGTGTGGGTGGCTACACCTTC. Translating it yields CASSSQGGVGGYTF.

In this sample, this clone turned up once. Its ends do not fully match the called genes, so a read error is possible. V is TRBV3-1 (or the pseudogene TRBV3-2) and J is TRBJ2-7; D unclear. Germline CDR1 and CDR2: LGHDT and YNNKEL (reference sequence). CDR3 length equals 11 residues. CDR3 residues: CASSSSYGQYF. The CDR3 bases are TGTGCCAGCAGTTCTTCCTACGGGCAGTACTTC.

The rearrangement joins TRBV6-5 to TRBJ2-1; TRBD1 aligns across 9 bases. Germline CDR1 is MNHEY and CDR2 is SVGAGI. The ends lost 0 bases at V and 3 bases at J; junction bases unmatched: 3. The length of the CDR3 is 16 residues. CDR3 protein: CASSYSRDRVYNEQFF. CDR3 DNA: TGTGCCAGCAGTTACTCGAGGGACAGGGTCTACAATGAGCAGTTCTTC.

This clone was observed a single time. This chain links TRBV10-3 with TRBJ2-1, with TRBD2 matching 12 bases. The trim removed 6 bases at V and 5 bases at J, leaving 5 bases unmatched. The germline V gene encodes CDR1 ENHRY and CDR2 SYGVKD. CDR3 length: 15 residues. This chain's CDR3 is CAISGTSGRNNEQFF. CDR3 bases: TGTGCCATCAGCGGGACTAGCGGGCGTAACAATGAGCAGTTCTTC.

The chain couples TRBV11-3 to TRBJ1-1; no clear D. CDR1 and CDR2 (germline): SGHNT, YENEEA. V lost 5 bases and J 7 bases, leaving 8 bases between the germline ends. The CDR3 consists of 11 residues. This CDR3 is CASSPGDEAFF. The CDR3, as DNA: TGTGCCAGCAGCCCGGGCGATGAAGCTTTCTTT.

This clone showed up just once. This chain uses TRBV28 with TRBJ1-4; TRBD1 might be the D (5 bases). The CDR3 runs to 15 residues. Germline values: CDR1 MDHEN, CDR2 SYDVKM. V lost 6 bases to trimming and J lost 0 bases, with 11 bases between them. CDR3 nucleotide sequence: TGTGCCAGCAGCCCCGGGGGGACAACTAATGAAAAACTGTTTTTT. This codes for CASSPGGTTNEKLFF.

This chain joins TRBV19 and TRBJ2-1; no firm D call. The V gene's germline CDR1 is LNHDA and CDR2 SQIVND (reference sequence). With 5 bases removed from V and 6 bases from J, the gap between germline ends came to 17 bases. This CDR3 region has 15 residues. CDR3 loop: CASSVQNGDPNEQFF. For the CDR3, the DNA is TGTGCCAGTAGTGTCCAGAATGGAGATCCCAATGAGCAGTTCTTC.

The chain links TRBV29-1 to TRBJ2-1, with 9 bases that match TRBD1. In germline, CDR1 is SQVTM, CDR2 ANQGSEA. The CDR3 is 14 residues long. With V trimmed by 6 bases and J by 9 bases, 12 bases remained unmatched. The CDR3, as DNA: TGCAGCGTCTCGCACAGGGGGCCCTTGGGTGAGCAGTTCTTC. It translates to CSVSHRGPLGEQFF.

This chain joins TRBV2 and TRBJ2-5; D is undetermined. Germline-derived CDR1 and CDR2 are SNHLY and FYNNEI. The CDR3 is 12 amino acids. The V end lost 4 bases, the J end lost 1 base, and 4 bases lay between the germline ends. The CDR3 sequence is CASSVRQETQYF. Written as DNA, the CDR3 is TGTGCCAGCAGTGTGCGCCAAGAGACCCAGTACTTC.

The J gene is TRBJ1-3, the V gene TRBV28; D possibly corresponds to TRBD1 (6 bases). CDR3 length equals 13 residues. Trimming left V 7 bases short and J 4 bases short, with 11 bases between. Germline assignment: CDR1 MDHEN and CDR2 SYDVKM. The CDR3 DNA reads as TGTGCCAGCAAACAGGGTTGGGGAAACACCATATATTTT. This translates into CASKQGWGNTIYF. Full variable domain (missing parts from reference TRBV28 and TRBJ1-3): DVKVTQSSRYLVKRTGEKVFLECVQDMDHENMFWYRQDPGLGLRLIYFSYDVKMKEKGDIPEGYSVSREKKERFSLILESASTNQTSMYLCASKQGWGNTIYFGEGSWLTVV.

This clone was recorded once. One end of the junction does not line up with germline, which may come from a read error. The chain carries TRBV24-1 and TRBJ1-2; D is undetermined. The CDR3 is 14 residues long. The germline V gene encodes CDR1 KGHDR and CDR2 SFDVKD. The CDR3 loop reads CATGDLGRTYGYTF. CDR3 DNA: TGTGCCACCGGTGATTTAGGGCGGACCTATGGCTACACCTTC.

This clone was seen only once. CDR3 amino acids: CASSATGTGFNEQFF. The CDR3 DNA follows: TGCGCCAGCAGCGCAACCGGGACAGGGTTCAATGAGCAGTTCTTC. This chain uses TRBV5-1 with TRBJ2-1; TRBD1 matches at 9 bases. Germline CDR1 SGHRS, CDR2 YFSETQ. The ends lost 4 bases at V and 6 bases at J; junction bases unmatched: 8. This CDR3 is 15 amino acids long.

V is TRBV5-1 and J is TRBJ1-2, with D tentatively TRBD1 (6 bases). V lost 5 bases to trimming and J lost 4 bases, with 12 bases between them. There are 13 residues in the CDR3. CDR1 SGHRS and CDR2 YFSETQ come from the germline V gene. The CDR3 DNA reads as TGCGCCAGCAGTCCAGGGGTTGGCTATGGCTACACCTTC. Its protein product is CASSPGVGYGYTF.

This clone came up a few times. This chain uses TRBV19 with TRBJ1-5; D might be TRBD1 (6 bases). CDR1 LNHDA and CDR2 SQIVND come from the germline V gene (reference sequence). Trimming removed 5 bases at V and 5 bases at J, with 22 bases between. The CDR3 is 17 amino acids. The CDR3 region has the DNA TGTGCCAGTAGTGGCCCCCAGTCAGGCAGGACAGATCAGCCCCAGCATTTT. Translated: CASSGPQSGRTDQPQHF. The full variable domain, its missing parts supplied by reference TRBV19 and TRBJ1-5, is DGGITQSPKYLFRKEGQNVTLSCEQNLNHDAMYWYRQDPGQGLRLIYYSQIVNDFQKGDIAEGYSVSREKKESFPLTVTSAQKNPTAFYLCASSGPQSGRTDQPQHFGDGTRLSIL.

The V and J genes are TRBV5-1 and TRBJ1-6; D possibly corresponds to TRBD1 (5 bases). Deletions cut 4 bases from V and 10 bases from J, with 18 bases between. CDR3 length equals 15 residues. Germline V CDR1 and CDR2: SGHRS, YFSETQ. The CDR3 protein is CASSGTGTAGSPLHF. In nucleotides, the CDR3 is TGCGCCAGCAGCGGGACCGGGACGGCGGGGTCACCCCTCCACTTT.

This sequence joins TRBV27 and TRBJ1-1; D remains unclear. The germline gives CDR1 MNHEY, CDR2 SMNVEV (reference sequence). The V gene lost 3 bases and the J gene lost 4 bases, with 12 bases spanning the gap. CDR3 length equals 14 residues. The CDR3, as DNA: TGTGCCAGCAGTTTTATAGGCGGGAGCACTGAAGCTTTCTTT. Encoded protein: CASSFIGGSTEAFF.

V usage is TRBV30 and J usage is TRBJ1-1; 7 nucleotides align to TRBD1. The CDR3 is 15 amino acids. The V gene end was trimmed by 4 bases and the J gene end by 1 base; junction bases not matched to a gene: 9. Per the germline V gene, CDR1 is GTSNPN and CDR2 is SVGIG (reference sequence). This CDR3 reads CAWTAGGGWNTEAFF. The DNA of the CDR3 is TGTGCCTGGACAGCTGGAGGGGGCTGGAACACTGAAGCTTTCTTT.

The chain links TRBV5-5 to TRBJ1-4; 12 bases align to TRBD1. The length of the CDR3 is 17 residues. Per the germline V gene, CDR1 is SGHKS and CDR2 is YYEKEE (reference sequence). Losses at the gene ends were 3 bases for V and 4 bases for J; bases not matched to a gene: 7. CDR3 sequence reads: CASSSPGQGALNEKLFF. The CDR3 DNA sequence: TGTGCCAGCAGCTCTCCGGGACAGGGGGCCCTTAATGAAAAACTGTTTTTT.

This chain joins TRBV27 and TRBJ2-1; 13 bases align to TRBD2. The germline CDR1 and CDR2 sequences are MNHEY and SMNVEV (reference sequence). Trimming took 5 bases from V and 8 from J; bases not matched to a gene: 12. There are 17 residues in the CDR3. CDR3 bases: TGTGCCAGCAGTACCCGATTTGGGACTAGCGGGGTGCATGAGCAGTTCTTC. Its protein is CASSTRFGTSGVHEQFF.

The table lists this clone with a few counts. The chain employs TRBV15 and TRBJ2-7, with 8 positions matching TRBD1. Trimming cost V 3 bases and J 3 bases; bases outside gene matches: 1. The germline V gene has CDR1 LNHNV and CDR2 YYDKDF (reference sequence). The CDR3 consists of 13 residues. CDR3 region: CATSRDRVYEQYF. For the CDR3, the DNA is TGTGCCACCAGCAGGGACAGGGTCTACGAGCAGTACTTC.

This clone has only one observation. The chain joins TRBV9 to TRBJ1-1; TRBD1 matches 7 bases. The CDR3 spans 12 residues. Germline loops: CDR1 SGDLS, CDR2 YYNGEE. V gave up 3 bases and J gave up 8 bases; unmatched junction bases: 4. The CDR3 reads CASSAQGREAFF. CDR3 bases: TGTGCCAGCAGCGCACAGGGGCGCGAAGCTTTCTTT.

The rearrangement uses TRBV5-4 and TRBJ2-5; 10 bases agree with TRBD2. The CDR3 has 16 amino acids. Germline V gene sequence: CDR1 SGHNT, CDR2 YYREEE (reference sequence). Unmatched junction bases numbered 3, after V lost 0 bases and J lost 1 base. The CDR3 DNA is TGTGCCAGCAGCTTGGGGCTAGCGGGGGTCCAAGAGACCCAGTACTTC. Protein: CASSLGLAGVQETQYF.